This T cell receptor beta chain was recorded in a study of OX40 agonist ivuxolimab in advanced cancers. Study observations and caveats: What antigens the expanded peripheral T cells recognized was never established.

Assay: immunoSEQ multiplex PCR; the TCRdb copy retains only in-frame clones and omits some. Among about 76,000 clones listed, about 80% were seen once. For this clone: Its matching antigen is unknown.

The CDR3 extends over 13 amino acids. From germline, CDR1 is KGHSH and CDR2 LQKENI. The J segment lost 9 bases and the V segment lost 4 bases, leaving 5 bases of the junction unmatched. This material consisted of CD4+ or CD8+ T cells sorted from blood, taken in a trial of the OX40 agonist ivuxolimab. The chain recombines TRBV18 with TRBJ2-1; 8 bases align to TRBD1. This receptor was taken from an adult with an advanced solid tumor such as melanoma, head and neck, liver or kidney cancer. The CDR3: CASSLTGEVEQFF. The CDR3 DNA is TGTGCCAGCTCACTGACAGGGGAGGTTGAGCAGTTCTTC. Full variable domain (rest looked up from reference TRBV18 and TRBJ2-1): NAGVMQNPRHLVRRRGQEARLRCSPMKGHSHVYWYRQLPEEGLKFMVYLQKENIIDESGMPKERFSAEFPKEGPSILRIQQVVRGDSAAYFCASSLTGEVEQFFGPGTRLTVL.